These 22 T cell receptor beta chains came from one sample sequenced in a study of lymphopenia after photon versus proton radiotherapy. Profiling relied on immunoSEQ multiplex PCR, and the TCRdb table lists in-frame clones only, not all of them. The table shows some 28,000 clones, with about 81% occurring only once. The sample was peripheral blood, taken from a patient treated with photon-based radiotherapy. These receptors all stem from a man over 45 with gastric cancer.

The chain joins TRBV5-6 to TRBJ2-2; D is possibly TRBD1 or TRBD2 (6 bases each). The CDR3 is 14 amino acids. Germline CDR1 reads SGHDT; CDR2 reads YYEEEE. Trimming took off 5 bases at V and 7 bases at J, with 15 bases between the two ends. The CDR3 DNA is TGTGCCAGCAGACTGTGGGGGGCCGGCGGGGAGCTGTTTTTT. Amino acids: CASRLWGAGGELFF.

The V gene is TRBV30, the J gene TRBJ1-5; D is undetermined. From germline, CDR1 is GTSNPN and CDR2 SVGIG (reference sequence). There are 13 residues in the CDR3. V dropped 3 bases and J dropped 5 bases, with 11 bases sitting between them. CDR3 DNA sequence: TGTGCCTGGAGCGCGGACCGAGATCAGCCCCAGCATTTT. Residues: CAWSADRDQPQHF.

The V gene is TRBV18, the J gene TRBJ2-2; the D is unclear. The CDR3 covers 14 residues. Germline CDR1 is KGHSH and CDR2 is LQKENI. Trimming removed 1 base from V and 3 bases from J, with 6 bases in between. CDR3 sequence (DNA): TGTGCCAGCTCACCACAGGCTTACACCGGGGAGCTGTTTTTT. Translating gives CASSPQAYTGELFF.

This clone was observed a handful of times. The chain couples TRBV21-1 to TRBJ1-4; the table assigns TRBD1, which was not confirmed against the DNA. TRBV21-1 is a pseudogene locus. The CDR3 loop spans 15 amino acids. The CDR3 DNA follows: TGTGCCAGCAGCCACCGGGACAGGGTGGCTGAAAAACTGTTTTTT. Amino acid sequence: CASSHRDRVAEKLFF.

This sequence joins TRBV14 and TRBJ1-1; 7 bases fit TRBD1. The CDR3 is 15 amino acids. Germline CDR1 and CDR2: SGHDN and FVKESK. V gave up 1 base and J gave up 2 bases; unmatched junction bases: 4. CDR3 coding DNA: TGTGCCAGCAGCCAAGGGGCAGGGGGAAACACTGAAGCTTTCTTT. The encoded protein is CASSQGAGGNTEAFF. Full variable domain (missing parts from reference TRBV14 and TRBJ1-1): EAGVTQFPSHSVIEKGQTVTLRCDPISGHDNLYWYRRVMGKEIKFLLHFVKESKQDESGMPNNRFLAERTGGTYSTLKVQPAELEDSGVYFCASSQGAGGNTEAFFGQGTRLTVV.

This chain links TRBV27 with TRBJ1-2, with unresolved D. With 6 bases removed from V and 4 bases from J, the gap between germline ends came to 12 bases. Germline V gene data show CDR1 as MNHEY and CDR2 as SMNVEV (reference sequence). The CDR3 runs 13 residues. The CDR3 nucleotides read TGTGCCAGCAGCAAGGACCGAATCTATGGCTACACCTTC. This gives the protein CASSKDRIYGYTF.

The rearrangement links TRBV5-6 to TRBJ1-2; the D is unclear. V was trimmed by 4 bases and J by 0 bases, leaving 10 bases between them. CDR3 length: 14 residues. The germline V gene has CDR1 SGHDT and CDR2 YYEEEE. CDR3 loop: CASSPDGTNYGYTF. In nucleotides, the CDR3 is TGTGCCAGCAGCCCGGACGGTACTAACTATGGCTACACCTTC.

The rearrangement uses TRBV6-5 and TRBJ1-2, with unresolved D. This CDR3 is built from 11 residues. V was trimmed by 5 bases and J by 5 bases, leaving 6 bases between them. Germline V gene sequence: CDR1 MNHEY, CDR2 SVGAGI. In DNA, the CDR3 is TGTGCCAGCAGTGACAAATATGGCTACACCTTC. As protein: CASSDKYGYTF.

In its sample, this clone was seen a few times. The V call is TRBV19, the J call TRBJ2-7, with D perhaps given as TRBD1 or TRBD2 (5 bases each). Deletions cut 4 bases from V and 0 bases from J, with 13 bases between. Germline CDR1 reads LNHDA; CDR2 reads SQIVND (reference sequence). The CDR3 extends over 15 amino acids. In nucleotides, the CDR3 is TGTGCCAGTAGTAGGGGACCGAGCCTCTCCTACGAGCAGTACTTC. Its translation: CASSRGPSLSYEQYF. The full variable domain, with the rest looked up from reference TRBV19 and TRBJ2-7, is DGGITQSPKYLFRKEGQNVTLSCEQNLNHDAMYWYRQDPGQGLRLIYYSQIVNDFQKGDIAEGYSVSREKKESFPLTVTSAQKNPTAFYLCASSRGPSLSYEQYFGPGTRLTVT.

The table lists this clone with a count of one. This chain uses TRBV6-9 with TRBJ2-7, with D unclear. V was shortened by 5 bases and J by 4 bases, with 12 bases between the two germline ends. From germline, CDR1 is MNHGY and CDR2 SVAAGI. The CDR3 has 13 amino acids. CDR3 sequence reads: CASSEFDTYEQYV. In DNA, the CDR3 is TGTGCCAGCAGTGAATTTGACACGTACGAGCAGTACGTC.

This chain joins TRBV7-6 and TRBJ1-4; perhaps TRBD1 as D (6 bases). Germline lookup yields CDR1 SGHVS and CDR2 FNYEAQ. V lost 2 bases and J 7 bases, leaving 11 bases between the germline ends. This CDR3 comprises 14 residues. The CDR3 spells CASSLRGGGEKLFF. The CDR3, as DNA: TGTGCCAGCAGCTTAAGAGGGGGTGGTGAAAAACTGTTTTTT.

This clone was counted once. The chain joins TRBV7-8 to TRBJ1-5; D gene uncertain. Germline V gene data show CDR1 as SGHVS and CDR2 as FQNEAQ. Trimming pared 4 bases from V and 0 bases from J, leaving 13 bases between. The CDR3 sequence is 16 residues long. In DNA form, the CDR3 reads TGTGCCAGCAGCTCGGAAAACAGAAATAGCAATCAGCCCCAGCATTTT. This gives the protein CASSSENRNSNQPQHF.

The CDR3 bases are TGTGCCAGCAGCTTACACTACATAGCAGAGACCCAGTACTTC. This translates into CASSLHYIAETQYF. This chain joins TRBV5-5 and TRBJ2-5; D ambiguous. Germline V gene data show CDR1 as SGHKS and CDR2 as YYEKEE (reference sequence). The CDR3 totals 14 residues. V was cut by 2 bases and J by 4 bases, with 12 bases left in between. Supplemented by reference TRBV5-5 and TRBJ2-5, the full variable domain reads DAGVTQSPTHLIKTRGQQVTLRCSPISGHKSVSWYQQVLGQGPQFIFQYYEKEERGRGNFPDRFSARQFPNYSSELNVNALLLGDSALYLCASSLHYIAETQYFGPGTRLLVL.

The chain joins TRBV6-1 to TRBJ1-1; possible D gene TRBD1, 6 bases. V was shortened by 4 bases and J by 11 bases, with 11 bases between the two germline ends. The CDR3 totals 11 residues. The V gene's germline CDR1 is MNHNS and CDR2 SASEGT. CDR3 nucleotide sequence: TGTGCCAGCAGTGCAAACAGGGCTGCTTTCTTT. Residues: CASSANRAAFF.

The chain couples TRBV5-1 to TRBJ1-5; D not certain. Looked up from germline, CDR1 is SGHRS and CDR2 is YFSETQ. The CDR3 contains 14 residues. The V and J ends lost 0 bases and 7 bases respectively, with 11 bases between them. The CDR3 bases are TGCGCCAGCAGCTTGGACGGTGCGGGGCAGCCCCAGCATTTT. Encoded protein: CASSLDGAGQPQHF.

The J gene is TRBJ2-7, the V gene TRBV7-2; weak D call: TRBD1 (6 bases). Germline V gene data show CDR1 as SGHTA and CDR2 as FQGNSA. With 5 bases removed from V and 3 bases from J, the gap between germline ends came to 8 bases. The CDR3 totals 12 residues. The CDR3: CASSTGHYEQYF. The CDR3 region has the DNA TGTGCCAGCAGCACGGGACACTACGAGCAGTACTTC.

This clone was detected only a few times. Other DNA sequences of this sample code for an identical CDR3. The chain recombines TRBV4-3 with TRBJ1-3; D is ambiguous. Germline V CDR1 and CDR2: LGHNA, YSLEER. Trimming took off 0 bases at V and 4 bases at J, with 4 bases between the two ends. The CDR3 is 13 amino acids. CDR3 protein: CASSQDGGNTIYF. In DNA form, the CDR3 reads TGCGCCAGCAGCCAAGATGGGGGAAACACCATATATTTT.

The CDR3, as DNA: TGTGCCAGCAGCGTCGCCGGGACTAGCCAAACCCAGTACTTC. The encoded protein is CASSVAGTSQTQYF. This chain uses TRBV5-4 with TRBJ2-5, with TRBD2 matching over 9 bases. With V trimmed by 4 bases and J by 8 bases, 9 bases remained unmatched. Per germline, CDR1 SGHNT and CDR2 YYREEE (reference sequence). CDR3 length equals 14 residues.

The chain joins TRBV7-9 to TRBJ1-6; D remains unclear. The CDR3 has 15 amino acids. V gave up 3 bases and J gave up 3 bases, with 9 bases separating them. Germline V gene sequence: CDR1 SEHNR, CDR2 FQNEAQ (reference sequence). CDR3 nucleotide sequence: TGTGCCAGCAGCTTCTCGGAGAACTATAATTCACCCCTCCACTTT. This gives the protein CASSFSENYNSPLHF. The full variable domain, with the rest looked up from reference TRBV7-9 and TRBJ1-6, is DTGVSQNPRHKITKRGQNVTFRCDPISEHNRLYWYRQTLGQGPEFLTYFQNEAQLEKSRLLSDRFSAERPKGSFSTLEIQRTEQGDSAMYLCASSFSENYNSPLHFGNGTRLTVT.

This clone was counted only a few times. The chain has TRBV6-1 and TRBJ2-7, with D uncertain. V lost 5 bases to trimming and J lost 3 bases, with 14 bases between them. The CDR3 is made up of 14 amino acids. In germline, CDR1 is MNHNS, CDR2 SASEGT. CDR3 bases: TGTGCCAGCAGTTCCGGACCTACACTCTACGAGCAGTACGTC. This translates into CASSSGPTLYEQYV.

The rearrangement joins TRBV7-9 to TRBJ2-5; D not resolved. The germline gives CDR1 SEHNR, CDR2 FQNEAQ (reference sequence). V lost 6 bases and J lost 5, with 13 bases in between. The CDR3 contains 13 residues. CDR3 protein: CASRLWQGETQYF. Written as DNA, the CDR3 is TGTGCCAGCAGACTCTGGCAAGGGGAGACCCAGTACTTC.

This chain links TRBV6-5 with TRBJ2-1; 7 nucleotides line up with TRBD1. The germline V gene encodes CDR1 MNHEY and CDR2 SVGAGI. Losses at the gene ends were 2 bases for V and 12 bases for J; bases not matched to a gene: 4. This CDR3 has 12 amino acids. The CDR3 coding sequence is TGTGCCAGCAGTTACATGGACAGGCTGCAGTTCTTC. This encodes CASSYMDRLQFF.